These 7 T cell receptor beta chains originate from one sample sequenced in a study of CD8+CD57+ T cells in acquired aplastic anemia. According to the study, genomic DNA was the template for TCR beta VDJ and CDR3 profiling. Via MiXCR, TCRdb re-called the reads, giving one row per CDR3 protein. The sample records approximately 380,000 distinct CDR3 sequences, roughly 68% being singletons. The material sequenced was sorted CD4+, CD8+, or CD8+CD57+ T cells (not recorded which) from PBMCs. The receptors come from a human donor in good health, serving as a control.

CDR3 DNA: TGTGCCAGCAAATTACCGGGGGCCACAGATACGCAGTATTTT. It specifies CASKLPGATDTQYF. The V call is TRBV11-1, the J call TRBJ2-3; either TRBD1 or TRBD2 may fit D (6 bases each). The germline V and J ends were trimmed by 7 bases and 2 bases, with 13 bases remaining between them. CDR3 length equals 14 residues. Germline V gene data show CDR1 as SGHAT and CDR2 as FQDESV (reference sequence).

The chain recombines TRBV9 with TRBJ2-5; either TRBD1 or TRBD2 may supply D (6 bases each). The CDR3 covers 11 residues. The V gene's germline CDR1 is SGDLS and CDR2 YYNGEE. Trimming stripped 4 bases from V and 10 bases from J, with 11 bases between. The CDR3 sequence: CASSPRGVQYF. Written as DNA, the CDR3 is TGTGCCAGCAGCCCTAGGGGGGTCCAGTACTTC.

About this clonotype: The junction departs from germline at one end; a sequencing error may be responsible. The chain uses TRBV7-2 and TRBJ2-7; 7 bases map to TRBD2. The CDR3 has 14 amino acids. Germline-derived CDR1 and CDR2 are SGHTA and FQGNSA. CDR3: CASSPRGGGHDHFF. In DNA, the CDR3 is TGTGCCAGCAGCCCCCGCGGGGGAGGGCACGACCACTTCTTC. Based on the CDR3 plus reference TRBV7-2 and TRBJ2-7, the full variable domain is GAGVSQSPSNKVTEKGKDVELRCDPISGHTALYWYRQSLGQGLEFLIYFQGNSAPDKSGLPSDRFSAERTGGSVSTLTIQRTQQEDSAVYLCASSPRGGGHDHFFGPGTRLTVT.

The chain carries TRBV20-1 and TRBJ1-1; 7 bases agree with TRBD1. CDR1 is DFQATT and CDR2 is SNEGSKA in the germline V gene (reference sequence). The CDR3 is 16 amino acids. J gave up 1 base and V 3 bases, and 11 bases lay outside the gene matches. CDR3 coding DNA: TGCAGTGCTAGGGTTACAGGGGAAGCCACGAACACTGAAGCTTTCTTT. It encodes CSARVTGEATNTEAFF.

On this clonotype itself: The missing conserved phenylalanine or tryptophan at the end of this CDR3 makes a read error likely. The DNA is left out, because the CDR3 cannot be placed on it with certainty; the CDR3 is given as TCRdb lists it. The genes are TRBV7-6 and TRBJ1-6; the table's D call, TRBD1, was not checked against the DNA. The CDR3 region is 13 residues in length, termini included. Germline CDR1 is SGHVS and CDR2 is FNYEAQ. The CDR3 sequence: CASSLEGRSTIAT.

This chain uses TRBV9 with TRBJ2-7; possibly TRBD1 for D (7 bases). Looked up from germline, CDR1 is SGDLS and CDR2 is YYNGEE. Trimming removed 4 bases at V and 7 bases at J, with 21 bases between. The CDR3 sequence is 15 residues long. The CDR3 bases are TGTGCCAGCAGCTTAGACCCAGGGGGGACCTCAGAGCAGTACTTC. This codes for CASSLDPGGTSEQYF.

This clonotype was counted at least ten times. V gene TRBV6-5 combines with J gene TRBJ1-2; D may be TRBD1 (5 bases). The CDR3 sequence is 14 residues long. Germline V gene lookup returns CDR1 MNHEY and CDR2 SVGAGI. The germline V and J ends were trimmed by 7 bases and 4 bases, with 16 bases remaining between them. The CDR3 DNA follows: TGTGCCAGCACCATAGCCCGGGACGGCTATGGCTACACCTTC. Protein sequence: CASTIARDGYGYTF.